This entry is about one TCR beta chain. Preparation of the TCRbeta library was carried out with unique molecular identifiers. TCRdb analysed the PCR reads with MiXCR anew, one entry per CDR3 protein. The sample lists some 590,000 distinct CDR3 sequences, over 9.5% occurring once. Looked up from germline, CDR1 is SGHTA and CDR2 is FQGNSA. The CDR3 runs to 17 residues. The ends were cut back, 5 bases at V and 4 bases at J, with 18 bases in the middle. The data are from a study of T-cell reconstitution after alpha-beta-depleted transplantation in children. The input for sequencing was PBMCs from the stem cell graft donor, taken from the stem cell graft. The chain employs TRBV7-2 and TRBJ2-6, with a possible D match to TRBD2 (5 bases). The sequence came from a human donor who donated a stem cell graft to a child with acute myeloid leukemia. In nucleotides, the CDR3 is TGTGCCAGCAGCCTGGCACTGGAGGTTCGGGGGGCCAACGTCCTGACTTTC. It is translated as CASSLALEVRGANVLTF.